The 30 T cell receptor beta chains below come from one sample, sequenced in a study of PD-1 blockade in classical Hodgkin lymphoma. Regarding time point: cycle 4 day 1 (C4D1), after 5 to 7 weeks of nivolumab. Brentuximab vedotin exposure varied, and every patient relapsed after autologous stem cell transplantation. The repertoire was sequenced with immunoSEQ multiplex PCR; TCRdb's copy has only in-frame clones and lacks some. The sample holds roughly 51,000 clones, about 76% seen once. Specimen: peripheral blood mononuclear cells (PBMCs), collected before the fourth cycle of nivolumab. The receptors derive from a human donor with classical Hodgkin lymphoma.

The chain is built from TRBV14 and TRBJ2-7, with 9 bases lining up with TRBD1. The CDR3 spans 15 residues. Trimming at V came to 1 base and at J to 3 bases, leaving 4 bases not matched to a gene. Germline V CDR1 and CDR2: SGHDN, FVKESK. CDR3 nucleotides: TGTGCCAGCAGCCAAGGAACGGACAGGGGCTACGAGCAGTACTTC. It codes for CASSQGTDRGYEQYF.

The CDR3, as DNA: TGTGCCAGCAGCATACAGGGAGGGAGGGCAGATACGCAGTATTTT. Its translation is CASSIQGGRADTQYF. The gene calls are TRBV11-2 and TRBJ2-3, with D possibly TRBD2 on 7 matching bases. V lost 5 bases, J lost 4 bases, and 16 bases lay in between. This CDR3 is built from 15 residues. Germline V gene data show CDR1 as SGHAT and CDR2 as FQNNGV.

This rearrangement joins TRBV7-6 to TRBJ2-7; D tentatively reads TRBD1 or TRBD2 (5 bases each). The CDR3 covers 13 residues. Germline V gives CDR1 SGHVS, CDR2 FNYEAQ. The V end lost 1 base, the J end lost 6 bases, and 10 bases lay between the germline ends. The CDR3 DNA follows: TGTGCCAGCAGCTTAGACGGGGCAGGCGAGCAGTACTTC. Protein: CASSLDGAGEQYF.

The rearrangement uses TRBV12-5 and TRBJ2-2; 7 bases line up with TRBD1. The CDR3 contains 16 residues. Germline CDR1 LGHNT, CDR2 FRNRAP. The V gene end was trimmed by 7 bases and the J gene end by 4 bases; junction bases not matched to a gene: 12. The DNA of the CDR3 is TGTGCTAGTGCTCCCCTCGACAGGGCAGGCACCGGGGAGCTGTTTTTT. Translating gives CASAPLDRAGTGELFF.

This chain connects TRBV11-2 to TRBJ1-1; no firm D call. Trimming removed 4 bases from V and 0 bases from J, with 6 bases in between. The CDR3 runs to 13 residues. CDR1 is SGHAT and CDR2 is FQNNGV in the germline V gene. This CDR3 reads CASSSDLNTEAFF. CDR3 nucleotide sequence: TGTGCCAGCAGCTCGGACCTGAACACTGAAGCTTTCTTT.

The chain recombines TRBV2 with TRBJ2-7; D ambiguous. This CDR3 has 17 amino acids. V was trimmed by 1 base and J by 3 bases, leaving 19 bases between them. CDR1 is SNHLY and CDR2 is FYNNEI in the germline V gene. CDR3 nucleotides: TGTGCCAGCAGTGAAGGCGTCGTGGGGTGGCTAAACTACGAGCAGTACTTC. Translation gives CASSEGVVGWLNYEQYF. The whole variable domain, filled in from reference TRBV2 and TRBJ2-7, reads EPEVTQTPSHQVTQMGQEVILRCVPISNHLYFYWYRQILGQKVEFLVSFYNNEISEKSEIFDDQFSVERPDGSNFTLKIRSTKLEDSAMYFCASSEGVVGWLNYEQYFGPGTRLTVT.

At least ten counts were recorded for this clone. The genes are TRBV6-5 and TRBJ1-2, with 8 bases aligning to TRBD1. The CDR3 totals 14 residues. V trimming: 2 bases; J trimming: 7 bases; junction bases outside the gene matches: 6. From germline, CDR1 is MNHEY and CDR2 SVGAGI. The CDR3 nucleotides are TGTGCCAGCAGTTACGGCAGGGGGCTTGGTGGCTACACCTTC. This codes for CASSYGRGLGGYTF.

V usage is TRBV11-2 and J usage is TRBJ1-2; TRBD1 is a possible D gene (5 bases). The CDR3 runs to 15 residues. Germline V lookup: CDR1 SGHAT, CDR2 FQNNGV. V was cut by 5 bases and J by 2 bases, with 15 bases left in between. This CDR3 is CASSPLGARNYGYTF. DNA for the CDR3: TGTGCCAGCAGCCCGCTAGGGGCGCGGAACTATGGCTACACCTTC. The full variable domain, in which reference TRBV11-2 and TRBJ1-2 provide the parts outside the CDR3, is EAGVAQSPRYKIIEKRQSVAFWCNPISGHATLYWYQQILGQGPKLLIQFQNNGVVDDSQLPKDRFSAERLKGVDSTLKIQPAKLEDSAVYLCASSPLGARNYGYTFGSGTRLTVV.

The chain joins TRBV7-8 to TRBJ1-1; TRBD1 might be the D (5 bases). The CDR3 has 14 residues. The germline V gene encodes CDR1 SGHVS and CDR2 FQNEAQ. V was pared by 5 bases and J by 4 bases, with 14 bases between. CDR3 coding DNA: TGTGCCAGCAGCCCTGGGGGGGTTGCCACTGAAGCTTTCTTT. This encodes CASSPGGVATEAFF.

The rearrangement links TRBV27 to TRBJ1-1; D call uncertain. CDR1 is MNHEY and CDR2 is SMNVEV in the germline V gene (reference sequence). CDR3 length: 12 residues. Trimming left V 4 bases short and J 5 bases short, with 8 bases between. The CDR3 region has the DNA TGTGCCAGCAGTTCCAGGTTTACTGAAGCTTTCTTT. Protein: CASSSRFTEAFF.

The V call is TRBV18, the J call TRBJ2-5, with a weak D call TRBD1 (5 bases). V was cut by 2 bases and J by 4 bases, with 14 bases left in between. This CDR3 is 15 amino acids long. Germline V gene data show CDR1 as KGHSH and CDR2 as LQKENI. CDR3 sequence reads: CASSPRLGQGETQYF. The CDR3 nucleotides are TGTGCCAGCTCACCAAGGCTCGGTCAGGGAGAGACCCAGTACTTC. Full variable domain (remainder filled in from reference TRBV18 and TRBJ2-5): NAGVMQNPRHLVRRRGQEARLRCSPMKGHSHVYWYRQLPEEGLKFMVYLQKENIIDESGMPKERFSAEFPKEGPSILRIQQVVRGDSAAYFCASSPRLGQGETQYFGPGTRLLVL.

V and J are TRBV7-9 and TRBJ1-4; no reliable D call. Germline V gene data show CDR1 as SEHNR and CDR2 as FQNEAQ (reference sequence). CDR3 length equals 13 residues. The germline V and J ends were trimmed by 3 bases and 0 bases, with 2 bases remaining between them. CDR3 region: CASSFATNEKLFF. CDR3 sequence (DNA): TGTGCCAGCAGCTTTGCAACTAATGAAAAACTGTTTTTT.

V usage is TRBV6-5 and J usage is TRBJ2-3; 10 bases map to TRBD2. With 4 bases clipped from V and 0 bases from J, the junction kept 4 bases outside the gene matches. This CDR3 region has 16 residues. Germline values: CDR1 MNHEY, CDR2 SVGAGI. The CDR3 loop reads CASSLSTSGSTDTQYF. The CDR3 bases are TGTGCCAGCAGTTTATCGACTAGCGGGAGCACAGATACGCAGTATTTT.

The genes are TRBV2 and TRBJ1-1; D is unresolved. Trimming left V 6 bases short and J 1 base short, with 15 bases between. The CDR3 is made up of 15 amino acids. Germline V gives CDR1 SNHLY, CDR2 FYNNEI. CDR3: CASSPLIEANTEAFF. CDR3 sequence (DNA): TGTGCCAGCAGCCCCTTAATAGAGGCGAACACTGAAGCTTTCTTT.

This clone was seen repeatedly, ten times or more. The chain is built from TRBV21-1 and TRBJ1-2. TRBV21-1 is shown as a pseudogene. CDR3 length equals 16 residues. This chain's CDR3 is CASSKTGDQAHYGYTF. The CDR3 bases are TGTGCCAGCAGCAAAACGGGGGACCAAGCCCACTATGGCTACACCTTC.

The chain carries TRBV29-1 and TRBJ2-5, with unresolved D. Germline values: CDR1 SQVTM, CDR2 ANQGSEA. V lost 1 base, J lost 4 bases, and 7 bases lay in between. CDR3 length: 12 residues. The CDR3: CSVEAQRETQYF. The CDR3 DNA sequence: TGCAGCGTTGAAGCTCAGAGAGAGACCCAGTACTTC.

This chain connects TRBV28 to TRBJ2-6; D is unclear. V lost 3 bases and J lost 0, with 6 bases in between. Germline V CDR1 and CDR2: MDHEN, SYDVKM. The CDR3 is 15 residues long. As DNA, the CDR3 is TGTGCCAGCAGTTTTGGAGCCTCTGGGGCCAACGTCCTGACTTTC. This translates into CASSFGASGANVLTF.

CDR3: CASSELGQGGSGANVLTF. DNA of the CDR3: TGTGCCAGCAGTGAGTTAGGACAGGGTGGCTCTGGGGCCAACGTCCTGACTTTC. The chain is built from TRBV6-1 and TRBJ2-6; 8 bases are shared with TRBD1. Trimming removed 3 bases from V and 0 bases from J; junction bases left unmatched: 7. The germline V gene has CDR1 MNHNS and CDR2 SASEGT. The CDR3 sequence is 18 residues long.

J is TRBJ1-5 and V is TRBV28, with unresolved D. The CDR3 sequence is 13 residues long. The ends were cut back, 6 bases at V and 2 bases at J, with 8 bases in the middle. Per germline, CDR1 MDHEN and CDR2 SYDVKM. CDR3 residues: CASRPSGNQPQHF. CDR3 coding DNA: TGTGCCAGCAGGCCCTCCGGCAATCAGCCCCAGCATTTT.

This clone was observed a few times. Other DNA sequences in this specimen translate into the identical CDR3. The chain combines TRBV5-1 with TRBJ2-3; D is possibly TRBD2 (6 bases). The V and J ends lost 2 bases and 3 bases respectively, with 16 bases between them. Germline V gene lookup returns CDR1 SGHRS and CDR2 YFSETQ. This CDR3 contains 16 residues. The CDR3 spells CASSFDGRERTDTQYF. The DNA for the CDR3 is TGCGCCAGCAGCTTCGACGGACGGGAGAGGACAGATACGCAGTATTTT.

The rearrangement links TRBV4-1 to TRBJ2-7; TRBD1 matches at 8 bases. CDR1 is MGHRA, CDR2 YSYEKL, per germline. The CDR3 extends over 15 amino acids. Trimming at V came to 0 bases and at J to 4 bases, leaving 5 bases not matched to a gene. CDR3 in amino acids: CASSQEETGEYEQYF. In DNA form, the CDR3 reads TGCGCCAGCAGCCAAGAAGAGACAGGGGAGTACGAGCAGTACTTC.

This chain connects TRBV12-5 to TRBJ2-1, with 7 bases identical to TRBD2. This CDR3 spans 16 amino acids. V shed 0 bases and J 8 bases; nucleotides not matched to a gene: 10. Germline CDR1 LGHNT, CDR2 FRNRAP. CDR3 coding DNA: TGTGCTAGTGGTTTGGTACTGGCGGGAGAGGGCGATGAGCAGTTCTTC. This gives the protein CASGLVLAGEGDEQFF.

The gene calls are TRBV4-3 and TRBJ2-5, with D tentatively TRBD1 (6 bases). V was clipped by 1 base and J by 6 bases, with 12 bases between them. Germline CDR1 reads LGHNA; CDR2 reads YSLEER. The CDR3 is 14 amino acids. The CDR3 nucleotides are TGCGCCAGCAGCCAAGGAGTGAGGGGGAAGACCCAGTACTTC. This codes for CASSQGVRGKTQYF.

The gene calls are TRBV18 and TRBJ2-3, with a tentative D call TRBD2 (6 bases). Germline loops: CDR1 KGHSH, CDR2 LQKENI. The V end was cut by 6 bases, the J end by 9 bases, with 16 bases between. This CDR3 comprises 13 residues. DNA for the CDR3: TGTGCCAGCTCGCCTTGGGACTCCAGAACGCAGTATTTT. Its translation is CASSPWDSRTQYF. Supplemented by reference TRBV18 and TRBJ2-3, the full variable domain reads NAGVMQNPRHLVRRRGQEARLRCSPMKGHSHVYWYRQLPEEGLKFMVYLQKENIIDESGMPKERFSAEFPKEGPSILRIQQVVRGDSAAYFCASSPWDSRTQYFGPGTRLTVL.

This clone was seen once. The J gene is TRBJ1-1, the V gene TRBV4-1, with a tentative D call TRBD1 (5 bases). Germline V CDR1 and CDR2: MGHRA, YSYEKL. The V end was cut by 5 bases, the J end by 4 bases, with 20 bases between. The CDR3 contains 16 residues. The CDR3 sequence: CASSRGRGEVATEAFF. The CDR3 nucleotides are TGCGCCAGCAGCAGGGGACGGGGTGAGGTCGCCACTGAAGCTTTCTTT.

A word on this clone: A read error may produce the germline difference seen at one junction end. This specimen includes other DNA sequences encoding the same CDR3. The J gene is TRBJ2-5, the V gene TRBV28; the D gene is possibly TRBD1 (7 bases). Germline loops: CDR1 MDHEN, CDR2 SYDVKM. The CDR3 is 14 residues long. CDR3 protein: CASSSIQGGETQYF. The CDR3, as DNA: TGTGCCAGCAGTTCTATTCAGGGGGGAGAGACCCAATACTTC.

The rearrangement joins TRBV7-3 to TRBJ2-3; D call uncertain. The germline V gene has CDR1 SGHTA and CDR2 FQGTGA. V was trimmed by 5 bases and J by 5 bases, leaving 11 bases between them. The CDR3 runs 13 residues. The CDR3 reads CASSPVAGDTQYF. As DNA, the CDR3 is TGTGCCAGCAGCCCGGTCGCCGGAGATACGCAGTATTTT.

V gene TRBV28 combines with J gene TRBJ1-4; 7 bases are a match to TRBD1. The germline V gene encodes CDR1 MDHEN and CDR2 SYDVKM. The CDR3 loop spans 16 amino acids. Trimming removed 2 bases from V and 6 bases from J; junction bases left unmatched: 9. DNA of the CDR3: TGTGCCAGCAGTTTACCAACAGGGGTAGTATATGAAAAACTGTTTTTT. Amino acids: CASSLPTGVVYEKLFF.

The chain recombines TRBV28 with TRBJ2-5, with TRBD1 matching 7 bases. The CDR3 runs to 13 residues. The germline CDR1 and CDR2 sequences are MDHEN and SYDVKM. The junction had 2 bases not matched to a gene; V was cut back by 6 bases and J by 1 base. CDR3 protein: CASRYRGQETQYF. Here the CDR3 DNA reads TGTGCCAGCAGGTACAGGGGCCAAGAGACCCAGTACTTC.

This clone has a handful of counts. Germline and junction disagree at one end, which may indicate a read error. This chain uses TRBV18 with TRBJ2-1, with TRBD2 matching 7 bases. The CDR3 contains 16 residues. From germline, CDR1 is KGHSH and CDR2 LQKENI. The CDR3 loop reads CASSPLAYDSYNEQFF. In DNA form, the CDR3 reads TGTGCCAGCTCGCCACTAGCGTACGACTCCTACAATGAGCAGTTCTTC.